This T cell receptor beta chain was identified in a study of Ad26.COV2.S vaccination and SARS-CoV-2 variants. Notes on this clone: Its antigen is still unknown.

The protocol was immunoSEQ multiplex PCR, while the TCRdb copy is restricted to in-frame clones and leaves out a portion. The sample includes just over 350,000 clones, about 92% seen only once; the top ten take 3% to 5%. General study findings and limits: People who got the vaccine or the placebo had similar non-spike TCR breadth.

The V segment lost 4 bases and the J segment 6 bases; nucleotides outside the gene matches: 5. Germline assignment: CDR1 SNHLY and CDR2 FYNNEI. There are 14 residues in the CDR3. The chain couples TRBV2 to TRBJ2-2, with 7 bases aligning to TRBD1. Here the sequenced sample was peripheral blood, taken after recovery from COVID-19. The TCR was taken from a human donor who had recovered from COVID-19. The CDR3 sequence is CASSGQGSAGELFF. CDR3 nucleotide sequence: TGTGCCAGCAGTGGACAGGGATCGGCCGGGGAGCTGTTTTTT.